The 28 T cell receptor beta chains given below trace back to one sample, sequenced in a study of blood T cell repertoires in COVID-19. Clones were read by immunoSEQ multiplex PCR, and TCRdb kept only the in-frame ones, dropping some. The sample has 280,000 or so clones, 70% to 90% seen once; the top ten hold 12%. The specimen sequenced was peripheral blood. The receptors shown here come from a woman aged 55-69 years with acute or convalescent COVID-19.

J is TRBJ2-7 and V is TRBV19; D might be TRBD1 (6 bases). The CDR3 spans 13 residues. Germline-derived CDR1 and CDR2 are LNHDA and SQIVND (reference sequence). V was clipped by 6 bases and J by 4 bases, with 13 bases between them. As DNA, the CDR3 is TGTGCCAGTAGCCCGACAGGAATTTACGAGCAGTACTTC. The encoded protein is CASSPTGIYEQYF.

V and J are TRBV30 and TRBJ2-7; 7 bases align to TRBD2. This CDR3 has 9 amino acids. Germline assignment: CDR1 GTSNPN and CDR2 SVGIG (reference sequence). The CDR3 reads CAAGVGQYF. The CDR3, as DNA: TGTGCGGCGGGGGTCGGCCAGTACTTC.

This clone occurred a few times. This rearrangement joins TRBV7-9 to TRBJ2-1; tentative D call: TRBD1 (6 bases). The CDR3 contains 17 residues. V was cut by 2 bases and J by 5 bases, with 19 bases left in between. CDR1 is SEHNR, CDR2 FQNEAQ, per germline (reference sequence). CDR3 DNA sequence: TGTGCCAGCAGCTTAAGTTCTGGGAGACAGGCGAACAATGAGCAGTTCTTC. It is translated as CASSLSSGRQANNEQFF.

The V call is TRBV15, the J call TRBJ2-7, with 9 bases that match TRBD1. Germline CDR1 reads LNHNV; CDR2 reads YYDKDF (reference sequence). Losses at the gene ends were 1 base for V and 5 bases for J; bases not matched to a gene: 9. The CDR3 length is 16 residues. CDR3 DNA sequence: TGTGCCACCAGCAGAGGAACCGGGACAGGGTTAGACGAGCAGTACTTC. Translation: CATSRGTGTGLDEQYF.

V and J are TRBV15 and TRBJ2-5, with D possibly being TRBD1 (5 bases). The CDR3 contains 16 residues. From germline, CDR1 is LNHNV and CDR2 YYDKDF (reference sequence). The V end lost 3 bases, the J end lost 0 bases, and 14 bases lay between the germline ends. CDR3 protein: CATSRFLQEYQETQYF. As DNA, the CDR3 is TGTGCCACCAGCAGGTTTCTACAGGAGTACCAAGAGACCCAGTACTTC.

The chain carries TRBV5-4 and TRBJ2-7; weak D call: TRBD1 (6 bases). This CDR3 is built from 13 residues. The germline V and J ends were trimmed by 2 bases and 2 bases, with 8 bases remaining between them. Germline V lookup: CDR1 SGHNT, CDR2 YYREEE (reference sequence). In DNA, the CDR3 is TGTGCCAGCAGCTTCCCAGGGGCCTACGAGCAGTACTTC. Encoded protein: CASSFPGAYEQYF.

The chain has TRBV6-5 and TRBJ1-6, with 8 bases matching TRBD1. Germline CDR1 is MNHEY and CDR2 is SVGAGI. The V segment lost 6 bases and the J segment 12 bases; nucleotides outside the gene matches: 7. The CDR3 covers 13 residues. This chain's CDR3 is CASRGDRGRPLHF. DNA of the CDR3: TGTGCCAGCAGGGGTGACAGGGGAAGACCCCTCCACTTT.

This clone was observed a few times. The chain carries TRBV6-4 and TRBJ2-1; 12 positions match TRBD1. With V trimmed by 5 bases and J by 15 bases, 11 bases remained unmatched. The germline V gene has CDR1 MRHNA and CDR2 SNTAGT. CDR3 length: 14 amino acids. In DNA, the CDR3 is TGTGCCAGCAGTTCTACCCCGGGACAGGGGGCTCTGTTCTTC. It codes for CASSSTPGQGALFF.

The rearrangement joins TRBV6-5 to TRBJ1-1; TRBD1 might be the D (6 bases). This CDR3 contains 14 residues. V was trimmed by 6 bases and J by 5 bases, leaving 16 bases between them. Germline V lookup: CDR1 MNHEY, CDR2 SVGAGI. Here the CDR3 reads CASRSRGGPTEAFF. For the CDR3, the DNA is TGTGCCAGCAGGAGCAGGGGAGGGCCGACTGAAGCTTTCTTT.

Many counts were recorded for this clone. The chain recombines TRBV19 with TRBJ1-2; 8 bases map to TRBD1. Germline assignment: CDR1 LNHDA and CDR2 SQIVND (reference sequence). The CDR3 has 14 residues. After removal of 4 bases from V and 6 bases from J, the junction contained 7 bases not matched to a gene. As DNA, the CDR3 is TGTGCCAGTAGTACAGGGGGCTTGAATGATGGCTACACCTTC. This gives the protein CASSTGGLNDGYTF.

The V gene is TRBV14, the J gene TRBJ2-7, with 11 bases lining up with TRBD1. This CDR3 comprises 14 residues. CDR1 is SGHDN and CDR2 is FVKESK in the germline V gene. After removal of 4 bases from V and 7 bases from J, the junction contained 6 bases not matched to a gene. DNA of the CDR3: TGTGCCAGCAGCCGATGGACAGGGGGCACAGAGCAGTACTTC. Protein: CASSRWTGGTEQYF.

The J gene is TRBJ1-3, the V gene TRBV7-9; D unclear. The CDR3 consists of 16 residues. Germline V lookup: CDR1 SEHNR, CDR2 FQNEAQ (reference sequence). Trimming removed 0 bases at V and 3 bases at J, with 12 bases between. The CDR3 DNA sequence: TGTGCCAGCAGCTTAGCGCGCGGGTTGGATGGAAACACCATATATTTT. This translates into CASSLARGLDGNTIYF.

This chain links TRBV5-6 with TRBJ2-3, with D tentatively TRBD1 (6 bases). Per the germline V gene, CDR1 is SGHDT and CDR2 is YYEEEE. The CDR3 extends over 13 amino acids. The V and J ends lost 5 bases and 3 bases respectively, with 10 bases between them. The CDR3: CASRVQGTDTQYF. CDR3 coding DNA: TGTGCCAGCAGGGTCCAGGGGACAGATACGCAGTATTTT.

The J gene is TRBJ2-3, the V gene TRBV18, with D perhaps TRBD2 (7 bases). Per the germline V gene, CDR1 is KGHSH and CDR2 is LQKENI. This CDR3 is built from 15 residues. V lost 0 bases and J 5 bases, leaving 12 bases between the germline ends. The CDR3: CASSPPTGGLDTQYF. CDR3 in DNA: TGTGCCAGCTCACCACCGACGGGGGGCTTAGATACGCAGTATTTT.

The genes are TRBV11-2 and TRBJ1-2, with D perhaps TRBD1 (5 bases). V shed 1 base and J shed 3 bases, with 12 bases lying between them. Germline loops: CDR1 SGHAT, CDR2 FQNNGV. CDR3 size: 15 residues. The CDR3 region has the DNA TGTGCCAGCAGCTTAGGGGGCCAGGCACACTATGGCTACACCTTC. It specifies CASSLGGQAHYGYTF.

This clone was seen a handful of times. The CDR3 DNA is TGTGCCAGCAGCCCGGGACAGGGGACAAGTGGCTACACCTTC. Protein product: CASSPGQGTSGYTF. The chain links TRBV27 to TRBJ1-2; 10 positions agree with TRBD1. The germline V gene encodes CDR1 MNHEY and CDR2 SMNVEV (reference sequence). With V trimmed by 6 bases and J by 7 bases, 8 bases remained unmatched. The CDR3 totals 14 residues.

The chain is built from TRBV27 and TRBJ2-5; TRBD1 matches 7 bases. J gave up 4 bases and V 6 bases, and 11 bases lay outside the gene matches. Germline CDR1 MNHEY, CDR2 SMNVEV (reference sequence). The CDR3 runs 15 residues. For the CDR3, the DNA is TGTGCCAGCAGACGACAGGGCTGGGATGGAGAGACCCAGTACTTC. It is translated as CASRRQGWDGETQYF.

The genes are TRBV11-2 and TRBJ2-5, with TRBD2 matching over 14 bases. Germline V CDR1 and CDR2: SGHAT, FQNNGV. Trimming cost V 5 bases and J 5 bases; bases outside gene matches: 7. This CDR3 is 16 amino acids long. The CDR3 DNA is TGTGCCAGCAGCCGTGGACTAGCGGGAGGTTGGGAGACCCAGTACTTC. This codes for CASSRGLAGGWETQYF.

The chain has TRBV30 and TRBJ1-6; possible D gene TRBD1, 6 bases. This CDR3 region has 13 residues. Germline V gene data show CDR1 as GTSNPN and CDR2 as SVGIG (reference sequence). Trimming took 3 bases from V and 10 from J, leaving 13 bases between them. In DNA, the CDR3 is TGTGCCTGGAGGGGGGCAGGGGAATCACCCCTCCACTTT. Its translation: CAWRGAGESPLHF.

This sequence joins TRBV7-2 and TRBJ2-7; D ambiguous. This CDR3 is built from 13 residues. Trimming stripped 1 base from V and 6 bases from J, with 10 bases between. Germline V lookup: CDR1 SGHTA, CDR2 FQGNSA. CDR3 region: CASSLVTGSEQYF. Written as DNA, the CDR3 is TGTGCCAGCAGCTTAGTTACGGGTTCCGAGCAGTACTTC.

The V gene is TRBV20-1, the J gene TRBJ2-3; 7 bases align to TRBD2. With 3 bases clipped from V and 3 bases from J, the junction kept 12 bases outside the gene matches. This CDR3 has 16 residues. Germline V CDR1 and CDR2: DFQATT, SNEGSKA (reference sequence). The CDR3 spells CSASGAGGSGTDTQYF. The DNA for the CDR3 is TGCAGTGCTAGTGGGGCGGGCGGGAGTGGAACAGATACGCAGTATTTT.

V and J are TRBV7-8 and TRBJ2-5; 8 positions match TRBD2. Trimming cost V 1 base and J 5 bases; bases outside gene matches: 15. The CDR3 sequence is 18 residues long. Germline lookup yields CDR1 SGHVS and CDR2 FQNEAQ. CDR3 bases: TGTGCCAGCAGCTTAGACGTCCTAGCGGGTCAGACACGGGAGACCCAGTACTTC. Its translation: CASSLDVLAGQTRETQYF.

The J gene is TRBJ2-7, the V gene TRBV7-2; D not resolved. This CDR3 has 15 residues. Looked up from germline, CDR1 is SGHTA and CDR2 is FQGNSA. The V gene lost 1 base and the J gene lost 2 bases, with 12 bases spanning the gap. The CDR3 is CASSLDRSVAYEQYF. The CDR3 DNA is TGTGCCAGCAGCTTAGATAGGAGTGTCGCCTACGAGCAGTACTTC. The whole variable domain, remainder taken from reference TRBV7-2 and TRBJ2-7, is GAGVSQSPSNKVTEKGKDVELRCDPISGHTALYWYRQSLGQGLEFLIYFQGNSAPDKSGLPSDRFSAERTGGSVSTLTIQRTQQEDSAVYLCASSLDRSVAYEQYFGPGTRLTVT.

This clone has a single count. The chain couples TRBV18 to TRBJ2-7, with 7 bases lining up with TRBD1. The CDR3 spans 14 residues. V shed 6 bases, J shed 3 bases, and the junction held 8 bases outside the gene matches. Germline lookup yields CDR1 KGHSH and CDR2 LQKENI. CDR3 region: CASSLYRDSYEQYF. The CDR3 DNA reads TGTGCCAGCTCGCTCTACCGGGACAGCTACGAGCAGTACTTC.

Regarding this clone: Other DNA variants within this sample encode the same CDR3. This chain links TRBV5-1 with TRBJ1-5, with D perhaps matching TRBD1 (6 bases). The germline V gene encodes CDR1 SGHRS and CDR2 YFSETQ. The CDR3 length is 15 residues. Deletions cut 2 bases from V and 0 bases from J, with 9 bases between. This CDR3 reads CASSLQGYSNQPQHF. The CDR3 region has the DNA TGCGCCAGCAGCTTACAGGGCTATAGCAATCAGCCCCAGCATTTT.

The chain employs TRBV7-2 and TRBJ2-7; TRBD2 aligns across 9 bases. The V gene's germline CDR1 is SGHTA and CDR2 FQGNSA. This CDR3 has 14 amino acids. J lost 3 bases, V lost 7 bases, and 7 bases had no gene match. CDR3 protein: CASTPVAGDYEQYF. The DNA for the CDR3 is TGTGCCAGCACCCCCGTAGCGGGGGACTACGAGCAGTACTTC.

J is TRBJ1-5 and V is TRBV5-5, with a tentative D call TRBD1 (5 bases). Germline V lookup: CDR1 SGHKS, CDR2 YYEKEE (reference sequence). The CDR3 extends over 13 amino acids. Between the trimmed V and J ends, which lost 4 bases and 6 bases, there was a span of 11 bases. This CDR3 reads CASSLQVAQPQHF. The CDR3 DNA reads TGTGCCAGCAGCCTACAGGTTGCTCAGCCCCAGCATTTT.

The chain combines TRBV6-5 with TRBJ2-2, with 7 bases identical to TRBD1. The CDR3 length is 15 residues. V was clipped by 7 bases and J by 3 bases; unmatched bases: 8. CDR1 and CDR2 (germline): MNHEY, SVGAGI. This chain's CDR3 is CASKNDRVYTGELFF. Written as DNA, the CDR3 is TGTGCCAGCAAGAATGACAGGGTCTACACCGGGGAGCTGTTTTTT.